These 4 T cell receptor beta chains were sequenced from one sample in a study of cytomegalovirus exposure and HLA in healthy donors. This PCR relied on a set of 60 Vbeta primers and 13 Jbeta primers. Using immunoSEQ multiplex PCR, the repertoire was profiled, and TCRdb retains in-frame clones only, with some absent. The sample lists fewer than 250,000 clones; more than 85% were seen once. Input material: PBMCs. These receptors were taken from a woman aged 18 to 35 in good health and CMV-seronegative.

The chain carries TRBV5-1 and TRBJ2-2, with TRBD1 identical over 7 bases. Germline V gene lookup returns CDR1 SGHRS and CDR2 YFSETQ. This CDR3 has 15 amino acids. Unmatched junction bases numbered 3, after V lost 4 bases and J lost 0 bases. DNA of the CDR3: TGCGCCAGCAGCCCGGGACAGTCGAACACCGGGGAGCTGTTTTTT. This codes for CASSPGQSNTGELFF.

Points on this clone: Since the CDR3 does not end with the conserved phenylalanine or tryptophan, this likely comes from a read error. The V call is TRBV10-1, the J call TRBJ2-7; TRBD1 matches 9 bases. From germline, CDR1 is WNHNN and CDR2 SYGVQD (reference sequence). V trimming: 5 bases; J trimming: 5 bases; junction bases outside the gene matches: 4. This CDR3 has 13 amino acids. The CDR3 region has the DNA TGCGCCAGCAGTACGGGACAGGGTGACGAGCAGTACCTC. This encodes CASSTGQGDEQYL.

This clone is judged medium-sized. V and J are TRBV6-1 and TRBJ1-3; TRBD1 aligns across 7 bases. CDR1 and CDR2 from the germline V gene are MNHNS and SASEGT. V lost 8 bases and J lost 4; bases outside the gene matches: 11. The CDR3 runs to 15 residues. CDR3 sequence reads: CASAYQRQGGNTIYF. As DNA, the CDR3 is TGTGCCAGCGCCTATCAGAGACAGGGAGGAAACACCATATATTTT.

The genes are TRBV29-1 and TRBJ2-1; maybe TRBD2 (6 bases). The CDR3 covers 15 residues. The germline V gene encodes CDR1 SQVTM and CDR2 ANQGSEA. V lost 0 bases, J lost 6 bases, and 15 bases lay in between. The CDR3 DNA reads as TGCAGCGTTGAAGACCCGGGACTGACGTCCAATGAGCAGTTCTTC. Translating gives CSVEDPGLTSNEQFF.